This entry lists 20 T cell receptor beta chains sequenced from one sample in a study of blood T cell repertoires in COVID-19. Some clones are missing from TCRdb's copy, which holds only in-frame ones; the method was immunoSEQ multiplex PCR. The table lists roughly 150,000 clones, more than 65% of them singletons. The specimen was peripheral blood. The receptors come from a woman aged 55-75 years with COVID-19, enrolled during active disease.

J is TRBJ1-1 and V is TRBV12-3 or TRBV12-4, with TRBD1 matching 7 bases. V dropped 7 bases and J dropped 4; count of bases not matched to a gene: 3. The CDR3 is 12 amino acids. The CDR3 loop reads CASKGGGTEAFF. In DNA, the CDR3 is TGTGCCAGCAAAGGGGGCGGCACTGAAGCTTTCTTT.

The CDR3 DNA is TGTGCCAGCAGCTCACAGTCAGGGTTCGCCTACGAGCAGTACTTC. It is translated as CASSSQSGFAYEQYF. This rearrangement joins TRBV7-8 to TRBJ2-7; D perhaps matches TRBD1 (5 bases). CDR1 is SGHVS and CDR2 is FQNEAQ in the germline V gene. With 4 bases removed from V and 2 bases from J, the gap between germline ends came to 15 bases. CDR3 length equals 15 residues.

The genes are TRBV19 and TRBJ2-1, with 7 bases lining up with TRBD1. CDR1 and CDR2 from the germline V gene are LNHDA and SQIVND (reference sequence). The CDR3 sequence is 13 residues long. Germline trimming cut 3 bases from V and 7 bases from J; bases unmatched to any gene: 3. The CDR3 loop reads CASSIQGVNEQFF. In DNA form, the CDR3 reads TGTGCCAGTAGTATTCAGGGGGTAAATGAGCAGTTCTTC.

This chain joins TRBV5-1 and TRBJ2-2; D perhaps matches TRBD1 (6 bases). The germline gives CDR1 SGHRS, CDR2 YFSETQ. There are 15 residues in the CDR3. The germline V and J ends were trimmed by 7 bases and 0 bases, with 13 bases remaining between them. The DNA for the CDR3 is TGCGCCAGCGGCGAGACAGGAGCGAACACCGGGGAGCTGTTTTTT. This codes for CASGETGANTGELFF.

This clone was counted many times. The genes are TRBV7-2 and TRBJ2-5, with D possibly TRBD1 on 7 matching bases. The CDR3 is made up of 13 amino acids. CDR1 and CDR2 from the germline V gene are SGHTA and FQGNSA. Trimming removed 1 base from V and 7 bases from J, with 10 bases in between. CDR3 nucleotides: TGTGCCAGCAGCTTAGGGCAGGGGGGGACCCAGTACTTC. Translation: CASSLGQGGTQYF. Full variable domain (rest looked up from reference TRBV7-2 and TRBJ2-5): GAGVSQSPSNKVTEKGKDVELRCDPISGHTALYWYRQSLGQGLEFLIYFQGNSAPDKSGLPSDRFSAERTGGSVSTLTIQRTQQEDSAVYLCASSLGQGGTQYFGPGTRLLVL.

This sequence joins TRBV12-3 or TRBV12-4 and TRBJ1-2; the match to TRBD1 covers 9 bases. The CDR3 loop spans 13 amino acids. Trimming took 7 bases from V and 7 from J; bases not matched to a gene: 7. As DNA, the CDR3 is TGTGCCAGCAACCCGGGACAGGGTGGTGGCTACACCTTC. Translation gives CASNPGQGGGYTF.

V and J are TRBV19 and TRBJ1-1; D is undetermined. Per the germline V gene, CDR1 is LNHDA and CDR2 is SQIVND (reference sequence). The CDR3 has 13 amino acids. V lost 3 bases and J lost 4, with 9 bases in between. The CDR3 DNA is TGTGCCAGTAGTATGATCCGAGCCACTGAAGCTTTCTTT. Translating it yields CASSMIRATEAFF.

The chain couples TRBV6-2 or TRBV6-3 to TRBJ2-7; 10 bases are a match to TRBD2. V was pared by 6 bases and J by 2 bases, with 13 bases of the junction left unmatched. The CDR3 contains 17 residues. CDR1 MNHEY and CDR2 SVGEGT come from the germline V gene. The CDR3 coding sequence is TGTGCCAGCAGCGCGACTAGCGGGCCAACGATTCCCTACGAGCAGTACTTC. Its translation: CASSATSGPTIPYEQYF.

This clone appeared a few times. The chain recombines TRBV4-3 with TRBJ2-5; 8 nucleotides match TRBD2. J lost 5 bases, V lost 0 bases, and 5 bases had no gene match. Germline lookup yields CDR1 LGHNA and CDR2 YSLEER. The CDR3 is 15 amino acids. The CDR3 region has the DNA TGCGCCAGCAGCCAAGAATTCGGGGGGGGCGAGACCCAGTACTTC. It specifies CASSQEFGGGETQYF.

As for this clone: The junction differs from germline at one of its ends, possibly a read error. The gene calls are TRBV7-2 and TRBJ2-7; 7 positions agree with TRBD2. The CDR3 is 14 amino acids. Germline loops: CDR1 SGHTA, CDR2 FQGNSA. The CDR3 coding sequence is TGTGCCAGCAGCCCCGGGGGGTTCTCCTACGAGCAGTATTTC. Translating it yields CASSPGGFSYEQYF.

This clone was detected a few times. The chain is built from TRBV6-5 and TRBJ1-5; D call uncertain. CDR3 length: 13 amino acids. V was cut by 6 bases and J by 3 bases, with 9 bases left in between. Germline CDR1 is MNHEY and CDR2 is SVGAGI. The CDR3 reads CASSAQDNQPQHF. The DNA for the CDR3 is TGTGCCAGCAGCGCGCAGGACAATCAGCCCCAGCATTTT.

Only a few counts were recorded for this clone. The chain couples TRBV9 to TRBJ2-5; the D gene is possibly TRBD2 (5 bases). The length of the CDR3 is 14 residues. The germline V and J ends were trimmed by 4 bases and 2 bases, with 12 bases remaining between them. Germline assignment: CDR1 SGDLS and CDR2 YYNGEE. CDR3 coding DNA: TGTGCCAGCAGCCCAGACGGACTTCAAGAGACCCAGTACTTC. Amino acid sequence: CASSPDGLQETQYF.

This clone has a single count. V and J are TRBV19 and TRBJ1-1, with 9 bases lining up with TRBD1. The V segment lost 4 bases and the J segment 6 bases; nucleotides outside the gene matches: 6. The CDR3 contains 14 residues. Looked up from germline, CDR1 is LNHDA and CDR2 is SQIVND (reference sequence). The CDR3 sequence: CASSRTGGVAEAFF. CDR3 in DNA: TGTGCCAGTAGTAGAACAGGGGGCGTTGCTGAAGCTTTCTTT. The full variable domain, its missing parts supplied by reference TRBV19 and TRBJ1-1, is DGGITQSPKYLFRKEGQNVTLSCEQNLNHDAMYWYRQDPGQGLRLIYYSQIVNDFQKGDIAEGYSVSREKKESFPLTVTSAQKNPTAFYLCASSRTGGVAEAFFGQGTRLTVV.

The rearrangement joins TRBV7-9 to TRBJ1-2, with a tentative D call TRBD1 (6 bases). This CDR3 spans 14 amino acids. Germline V gene lookup returns CDR1 SEHNR and CDR2 FQNEAQ (reference sequence). With 6 bases removed from V and 4 bases from J, the gap between germline ends came to 15 bases. The CDR3 DNA is TGTGCCAGCAGTCCCACAGGGTCTAGCTATGGCTACACCTTC. As protein: CASSPTGSSYGYTF.

The V call is TRBV2, the J call TRBJ1-2; 9 positions match TRBD1. Trimming cost V 6 bases and J 4 bases; bases outside gene matches: 6. CDR3 length: 14 amino acids. In germline, CDR1 is SNHLY, CDR2 FYNNEI. The CDR3 region is CASSPGQGFYGYTF. CDR3 DNA sequence: TGTGCCAGCAGCCCGGGACAGGGATTCTATGGCTACACCTTC.

The sample holds a few counts of this clone. V gene TRBV27 combines with J gene TRBJ2-2; 11 bases fit TRBD2. From germline, CDR1 is MNHEY and CDR2 SMNVEV (reference sequence). This CDR3 contains 15 residues. V was clipped by 7 bases and J by 6 bases; unmatched bases: 7. The CDR3 DNA reads TGTGCCAGCACCTTACTAGCGGGAGAGTCCGGGGAGCTGTTTTTT. It specifies CASTLLAGESGELFF.

CDR3 region: CASSLRVGELFF. CDR3 bases: TGTGCCAGCAGCCTACGGGTCGGGGAGCTGTTTTTT. The chain combines TRBV5-8 with TRBJ2-2, with no clear D. This CDR3 contains 12 residues. V lost 4 bases, J lost 7 bases, and 8 bases lay in between. In germline, CDR1 is SGHTS, CDR2 YDEGEE.

The chain carries TRBV11-3 and TRBJ2-3; 12 bases align to TRBD2. The CDR3 totals 16 residues. The J segment lost 3 bases and the V segment lost 5 bases, leaving 6 bases of the junction unmatched. Germline CDR1 and CDR2: SGHNT and YENEEA. The CDR3 is CASSPGLAGTTDTQYF. CDR3 DNA sequence: TGTGCCAGCAGCCCAGGACTAGCGGGAACAACAGATACGCAGTATTTT.

The chain couples TRBV6-6 to TRBJ2-7; 12 bases fit TRBD1. CDR1 and CDR2 from the germline V gene are MNHNY and SVGAGI (reference sequence). V gave up 6 bases and J gave up 7 bases; unmatched junction bases: 13. The CDR3 runs to 16 residues. The CDR3 reads CASSGDRGTGGGEQYF. The CDR3 DNA is TGTGCCAGCAGCGGAGACCGTGGGACAGGGGGCGGAGAGCAGTACTTC.

The chain is built from TRBV9 and TRBJ2-2; no clear D. The V end lost 3 bases, the J end lost 3 bases, and 9 bases lay between the germline ends. CDR1 and CDR2 from the germline V gene are SGDLS and YYNGEE. The CDR3 has 14 residues. The CDR3 sequence: CASSGAPHTGELFF. CDR3 in DNA: TGTGCCAGCAGCGGGGCCCCACACACCGGGGAGCTGTTTTTT. Looking up the rest from reference TRBV9 and TRBJ2-2 gives the full variable domain: DSGVTQTPKHLITATGQRVTLRCSPRSGDLSVYWYQQSLDQGLQFLIQYYNGEERAKGNILERFSAQQFPDLHSELNLSSLELGDSALYFCASSGAPHTGELFFGEGSRLTVL.